This entry features one T cell receptor beta chain sequence. The record originates from a study of shared clonotypes between healthy human individuals. About the research overall: Three men and two women, aged 18 to 49, were donors.

Per the study methods: ImmunoSEQ output held junction-only sequences without quality scores, so filtering differed. TCRdb's table, derived via immunoSEQ multiplex PCR, lists solely in-frame clones and lacks some. V and J calls and clone size are as listed in that table; D and trimming were resolved from the DNA. The table records approximately 740,000 clones, 74% of them present only once. Both subsets, CD45RA+ naive and CD45RA-negative memory, were split from the CD4+ cells. Sequencing was carried out using memory CD4+ T cells sorted from blood. Subset given: CD45RA-negative fraction. The receptor's source is a woman in her twenties or thirties in good health.

The CDR3 loop is CASRGYRDGYTF. For the CDR3, the DNA is TGTGCCAGCAGAGGTTACCGGGATGGCTACACCTTC. The chain couples TRBV28 to TRBJ1-2; no reliable D call. V was clipped by 6 bases and J by 6 bases, with 11 bases between them. Germline assignment: CDR1 MDHEN and CDR2 SYDVKM. The length of the CDR3 is 12 residues.